The clone carrying this TCR beta chain was counted a few times. The CDR3 is 16 residues long. Germline CDR1 and CDR2: SGHTA and FQGNSA. V dropped 4 bases and J dropped 5; count of bases not matched to a gene: 6. Here immunoSEQ multiplex PCR was the method, and the copy in TCRdb shows in-frame clones only, minus some. Of 150,000 or so clones in the sample, around 67% are singletons; the top ten hold less than 3%. This specimen belongs to a study of blood T cell repertoires in COVID-19. Study information: COVID-19 samples from acute and convalescent phases originated in the United States, Italy and Spain.

This rearrangement joins TRBV7-2 to TRBJ2-5; TRBD2 aligns across 14 bases. Material for sequencing was peripheral blood. The receptor was isolated from a woman of 80 years or more with acute or convalescent COVID-19. DNA of the CDR3: TGTGCCAGCAGCTATGGGACTAGCGGGAGTCCGGAGACCCAGTACTTC. This sequence encodes CASSYGTSGSPETQYF.